A selection of T cell receptor beta chains follows, all from one sample in a study of CD8 T cells in Susac syndrome. MiXCR, run by TCRdb on the immunoSEQ multiplex PCR reads, gives a single entry per CDR3 protein. There are 250,000 or so distinct CDR3 sequences in the sample; approximately 92% occur only once, and roughly 0.072% lies in the top ten. Sequencing was performed on CD4+ T cells from PBMCs. These TCRs come from a human donor with multiple sclerosis. CDR3s include the opening cysteine and the closing phenylalanine or tryptophan. Each record gives: D gene, clone size, V gene, J gene, CDR3 DNA, CDR3 protein. D genes are given only for firm matches. Only part of the rows carry a size: once, few, many, or a class if the clone is expanded.

D: NA; size: NA; V: TRBV2; J: TRBJ1-2; DNA: TGTGCCAGCACCCCGATGGACAAGGCTAGCTATGGCTACACCTTC; CDR3: CASTPMDKASYGYTF
D: NA; size: NA; V: TRBV27; J: TRBJ1-3; DNA: TGTGCCAGCAGTTCAACAGCGTTCTCTGGAAACACCATATATTTT; CDR3: CASSSTAFSGNTIYF
D: TRBD1; size: NA; V: TRBV20-1; J: TRBJ2-3; DNA: TGCAGTGCTAGAGTCGTGACAGGGGGCCTCACAGATACGCAGTATTTT; CDR3: CSARVVTGGLTDTQYF
D: NA; size: NA; V: TRBV2; J: TRBJ2-5; DNA: TGTGCCAGCAGTGAGAGAGGGCGGGAGACCCAGTACTTC; CDR3: CASSERGRETQYF
D: NA; size: NA; V: TRBV7-9; J: TRBJ1-6; DNA: TGTGCCAGCAGCCCCTTTCTAGGAGGCTCTAATTCACCCCTCCACTTT; CDR3: CASSPFLGGSNSPLHF
D: TRBD1; size: once; V: TRBV5-1; J: TRBJ2-3; DNA: TGCGCCAGCAGCTTGGTACAGGGGGCAGCAGATACGCAGTATTTT; CDR3: CASSLVQGAADTQYF
D: NA; size: NA; V: TRBV29-1; J: TRBJ2-7; DNA: TGCAGCGTTGCTAAGGGATCGGGCTCCTACGAGCAGTACTTC; CDR3: CSVAKGSGSYEQYF
D: NA; size: once; V: TRBV14; J: TRBJ1-2; DNA: TGTGCCAGCAGCCAAGATAAAAGGAGGGGAGGCTACACCTTC; CDR3: CASSQDKRRGGYTF
D: TRBD1; size: NA; V: TRBV5-1; J: TRBJ2-6; DNA: TGCGCCAGCAGCCCCAGGACAGGGGGCTATGGGGCCAACGTCCTGACTTTC; CDR3: CASSPRTGGYGANVLTF
D: NA; size: NA; V: TRBV24-1; J: TRBJ2-1; DNA: TGTGCCACCAGTGATTTGCCCTACAATGAGCAGTTCTTC; CDR3: CATSDLPYNEQFF
D: NA; size: NA; V: TRBV20-1; J: TRBJ1-1; DNA: TGCAGTGCCCCCCCAGGGCTATCGAACACTGAAGCTTTCTTT; CDR3: CSAPPGLSNTEAFF
D: NA; size: NA; V: TRBV28; J: TRBJ1-6; DNA: TGTGCCAGCAGTACCGGGGACATCAACCCACCCCTCCACTTT; CDR3: CASSTGDINPPLHF
D: TRBD1; size: NA; V: TRBV12-3/TRBV12-4; J: TRBJ1-6; DNA: TGTGCCAGCAGACGACAGGGAGTAGGTTCACCCCTCCACTTT; CDR3: CASRRQGVGSPLHF
D: NA; size: NA; V: TRBV3-1; J: TRBJ1-2; DNA: TGTGCCAGCAGCCAAAGCCCAACCCGTTCCCGCGGCTACACCTTC; CDR3: CASSQSPTRSRGYTF
D: NA; size: NA; V: TRBV4-1; J: TRBJ1-3; DNA: TGCGCCAGCAGCCAAGAACGCGGAGGGGCTGGAAACACCATATATTTT; CDR3: CASSQERGGAGNTIYF
D: TRBD1; size: NA; V: TRBV12-3/TRBV12-4; J: TRBJ1-1; DNA: TGTGCCAGCAGTCCGGGACAGCCGAGCACTGAAGCTTTCTTT; CDR3: CASSPGQPSTEAFF
D: TRBD2; size: NA; V: TRBV29-1; J: TRBJ2-5; DNA: TGCAGCGTGGGACTAGTCTTGGGGACCCAGTACTTC; CDR3: CSVGLVLGTQYF
D: TRBD2; size: NA; V: TRBV20-1; J: TRBJ2-3; DNA: TGCAGTGCTAGAGTGGTTAGCGGGGGGGGTAGCACAGATACGCAGTATTTT; CDR3: CSARVVSGGGSTDTQYF
D: NA; size: NA; V: TRBV2; J: TRBJ2-3; DNA: TGTGCCAACTCCCTCTCGGGGGGCGTCACAGATACGCAGTATTTT; CDR3: CANSLSGGVTDTQYF
D: NA; size: NA; V: TRBV5-1; J: TRBJ2-2; DNA: TGCGCCAGCACTGGCGGGGTCGCGAACACCGGGGAGCTGTTTTTT; CDR3: CASTGGVANTGELFF
D: TRBD1; size: NA; V: TRBV19; J: TRBJ1-2; DNA: TGTGCCAGCCAGGACAGGGGGTTGGTTGGCTACACCTTC; CDR3: CASQDRGLVGYTF
D: NA; size: few; V: TRBV19; J: TRBJ2-1; DNA: TGTGCCAGTAGTCTAGACCGAGACAATGAGCAGTTCTTC; CDR3: CASSLDRDNEQFF
D: NA; size: NA; V: TRBV19; J: TRBJ1-3; DNA: TGTGCCAGTAGTATCGGGCAGTCTGGAAACACCATATATTTT; CDR3: CASSIGQSGNTIYF
D: TRBD2; size: NA; V: TRBV9; J: TRBJ2-5; DNA: TGTGCCAGCGGAACGGGAGGGCTCCAAGAGACCCAGTACTTC; CDR3: CASGTGGLQETQYF
D: NA; size: NA; V: TRBV19; J: TRBJ2-1; DNA: TGTGCCAGTAGTGAACACAATGAGCAGTTCTTC; CDR3: CASSEHNEQFF
D: NA; size: NA; V: TRBV6-1; J: TRBJ2-1; DNA: TGTGCCACCAACAGGGGAGGGCTCGGCAATGAGCAGTTCTTC; CDR3: CATNRGGLGNEQFF
D: NA; size: NA; V: TRBV20-1; J: TRBJ2-5; DNA: TGCAGTGCCCTCGGGACCCCTGTAGGAGAGACCCAGTACTTC; CDR3: CSALGTPVGETQYF
D: TRBD1; size: NA; V: TRBV6-1; J: TRBJ2-4; DNA: TGTGCCAGCAGAGCCTCCGGGACAGGAAACATTCAGTACTTC; CDR3: CASRASGTGNIQYF
D: NA; size: NA; V: TRBV30; J: TRBJ2-2; DNA: TGTGCCTGGGGATCTACCGGGGAGCTGTTTTTT; CDR3: CAWGSTGELFF
D: NA; size: NA; V: TRBV30; J: TRBJ1-5; DNA: TGTGCCTGGAGTGTTTCACTGAGGAATCAGCCCCAGCATTTT; CDR3: CAWSVSLRNQPQHF
D: TRBD1; size: NA; V: TRBV2; J: TRBJ2-7; DNA: TGTGCCAGCAGTGCCGACAGGGGGAATTACGAGCAGTACTTC; CDR3: CASSADRGNYEQYF
D: TRBD2; size: few; V: TRBV5-1; J: TRBJ2-7; DNA: TGCGCCAGCAGCTTTACTAGCGGGGCGACCTACGAGCAGTACTTC; CDR3: CASSFTSGATYEQYF
D: NA; size: once; V: TRBV7-8; J: TRBJ2-7; DNA: TGTGCCAGCAGCACCCTGGACAGAGCGAACGCCTACGAGCAGTACTTC; CDR3: CASSTLDRANAYEQYF